This entry lists 14 T cell receptor beta chains sequenced from one sample in a study. The sorted Tregs were CD4+CD25+CD127-/low cells. Using its own MiXCR run on the 5' RACE reads, TCRdb lists one record per CDR3 protein. Seen here are 30,000 to 35,000 distinct CDR3 sequences, 20% to 30% observed once, and the top ten hold about 2.5%. Sequencing used tumor-infiltrating Tregs sorted from the breast tumor. These receptors all stem from a female donor with breast cancer.

The chain links TRBV28 to TRBJ2-2; TRBD2 matches 8 bases. The germline gives CDR1 MDHEN, CDR2 SYDVKM. Unmatched junction bases numbered 18, after V lost 11 bases and J lost 4 bases. The CDR3 length is 17 residues. CDR3 sequence: CAGTSLRGARGTGELFF. As DNA, the CDR3 is TGTGCCGGCACGAGCTTGCGGGGGGCGCGAGGCACCGGGGAGCTGTTTTTT.

This clonotype is medium-sized (0.01 to 0.1%). This chain connects TRBV11-2 to TRBJ1-1, with a weak D call TRBD1 (6 bases). V was shortened by 6 bases and J by 7 bases, with 18 bases between the two germline ends. Germline values: CDR1 SGHAT, CDR2 FQNNGV. The CDR3 consists of 14 residues. CDR3 nucleotides: TGTGCCAGCAGTCCCATTACAGGGAGGTTTGAAGCTTTCTTT. It translates to CASSPITGRFEAFF.

This clonotype is deemed medium-sized. In nucleotides, the CDR3 is TGTGCCATCAGTCGGGACAGGGGGCTGGGCACCGGGGAGCTGTTTTTT. Its protein product is CAISRDRGLGTGELFF. The rearrangement links TRBV10-3 to TRBJ2-2, with 12 bases matching TRBD1. Per the germline V gene, CDR1 is ENHRY and CDR2 is SYGVKD. J lost 4 bases, V lost 5 bases, and 5 bases had no gene match. The CDR3 has 16 amino acids.

Of note for this clonotype: The junction departs from germline at one end; a sequencing error may be responsible. This chain links TRBV5-1 with TRBJ2-7, with TRBD2 as a possible D gene (6 bases). Germline CDR1 reads SGHRS; CDR2 reads YFSETQ. The CDR3 consists of 18 residues. The CDR3 sequence: CASTPIPPGLKTGYEQCF. Here the CDR3 DNA reads TGCGCCAGCACTCCAATCCCCCCGGGACTCAAGACGGGTTACGAGCAGTGCTTC.

This clonotype occurred many times. This chain links TRBV24-1 with TRBJ2-2; D not resolved. V was shortened by 5 bases and J by 3 bases, with 9 bases between the two germline ends. The length of the CDR3 is 14 residues. The germline CDR1 and CDR2 sequences are KGHDR and SFDVKD. CDR3 coding DNA: TGTGCCACCAGTGGTCGGACCCACACCGGGGAGCTGTTTTTT. Amino acids: CATSGRTHTGELFF.

The chain employs TRBV29-1 and TRBJ2-1; perhaps D is TRBD1 or TRBD2 (5 bases each). Trimming took off 8 bases at V and 10 bases at J, with 21 bases between the two ends. The CDR3 covers 13 residues. Germline assignment: CDR1 SQVTM and CDR2 ANQGSEA. The CDR3 coding sequence is TGCAGCCTTGGGACCCAACATACGGGGGAGCAGTTCTTC. Amino acid sequence: CSLGTQHTGEQFF.

Worth noting for this clonotype: A read error may be the cause here, since a much bigger clone is one base away. The V gene is TRBV5-1, the J gene TRBJ1-4; 7 bases map to TRBD1. V trimming: 4 bases; J trimming: 3 bases; junction bases outside the gene matches: 6. Per germline, CDR1 SGHRS and CDR2 YFSETQ. The CDR3 extends over 15 amino acids. The CDR3 region is CASSRGRSPNEKLFF. CDR3 in DNA: TGCGCCAGCAGCAGGGGGCGATCCCCTAATGAAAAACTGTTTTTT.

Of note for this clonotype: Compared with germline, one end of the junction differs, possibly owing to a read error. The V gene is TRBV4-1, the J gene TRBJ2-2; 14 bases line up with TRBD2. The V gene's germline CDR1 is MGHRA and CDR2 YSYEKL. The CDR3 length is 17 residues. The CDR3 here is CASSGRTSGRRTGEPFF. Written as DNA, the CDR3 is TGCGCCAGCAGCGGGCGGACTAGCGGGAGGCGCACCGGGGAGCCGTTTTTT.

There are a few counts of this clonotype. A much bigger clone sits one base away, suggesting this may be a read error. The CDR3 spells CSARGQRATEAFF. The CDR3 DNA reads TGCAGTGCTAGAGGACAGAGAGCCACTGAAGCTTTCTTT. The chain links TRBV20-1 to TRBJ1-1; a possible D gene is TRBD1 (5 bases). Looked up from germline, CDR1 is DFQATT and CDR2 is SNEGSKA (reference sequence). Trimming took 1 base from V and 4 from J, leaving 10 bases between them. CDR3 length: 13 amino acids.

Regarding this clonotype: A clone one base away is much larger, so this may be a read error. Since the CDR3 does not end with the conserved phenylalanine or tryptophan, this likely comes from a read error. The chain has TRBV27 and TRBJ1-1; D is uncertain. This CDR3 is 15 amino acids long. From germline, CDR1 is MNHEY and CDR2 SMNVEV (reference sequence). Trimming removed 4 bases from V and 6 bases from J, with 18 bases in between. The CDR3 nucleotides are TGTGCCAGCAGTTCGCTTCAACCCGGGCCCTCTGAAGCTTTCCTT. Translating gives CASSSLQPGPSEAFL.

In this sample, this clonotype turned up a few times. The chain is built from TRBV7-9 and TRBJ1-2; TRBD1 agrees at 10 bases. V lost 2 bases, J lost 4 bases, and 4 bases stayed unmatched. The germline gives CDR1 SEHNR, CDR2 FQNEAQ (reference sequence). CDR3 length: 15 residues. The CDR3 DNA reads as TGTGCCAGCAGCTTAAGTGACAGGGGGCTCTATGGCTACACCTTC. This codes for CASSLSDRGLYGYTF. The full variable domain, completed using reference TRBV7-9 and TRBJ1-2, is DTGVSQNPRHKITKRGQNVTFRCDPISEHNRLYWYRQTLGQGPEFLTYFQNEAQLEKSRLLSDRFSAERPKGSFSTLEIQRTEQGDSAMYLCASSLSDRGLYGYTFGSGTRLTVV.

J is TRBJ2-1 and V is TRBV20-1; D is possibly TRBD1 or TRBD2 (8 bases each). V gave up 6 bases and J gave up 0 bases, with 21 bases separating them. Germline CDR1 reads DFQATT; CDR2 reads SNEGSKA (reference sequence). The CDR3 runs to 17 residues. CDR3 sequence (DNA): TGCAGTGCCCAGGGGGCGGGAGGAGCGACCTCCTACAATGAGCAGTTCTTC. Protein sequence: CSAQGAGGATSYNEQFF.

V and J are TRBV19 and TRBJ2-1; 16 positions agree with TRBD2. The CDR3 sequence is 19 residues long. The junction had 9 bases not matched to a gene; V was cut back by 2 bases and J by 5 bases. The V gene's germline CDR1 is LNHDA and CDR2 SQIVND (reference sequence). DNA of the CDR3: TGTGCCAGTAGTATACCCGGGACTAGCGGGAGGGCCCTAGACAATGAGCAGTTCTTC. It codes for CASSIPGTSGRALDNEQFF. Drawing the rest from reference TRBV19 and TRBJ2-1, the complete variable domain is DGGITQSPKYLFRKEGQNVTLSCEQNLNHDAMYWYRQDPGQGLRLIYYSQIVNDFQKGDIAEGYSVSREKKESFPLTVTSAQKNPTAFYLCASSIPGTSGRALDNEQFFGPGTRLTVL.

The J gene is TRBJ2-1, the V gene TRBV11-2; no reliable D call. Trimming pared 5 bases from V and 2 bases from J, leaving 7 bases between. The CDR3 sequence is 13 residues long. Germline CDR1 is SGHAT and CDR2 is FQNNGV. CDR3: CASSLVTYNEQFF. The CDR3, as DNA: TGTGCCAGCAGCCTAGTAACCTACAATGAGCAGTTCTTC.